Below, 20 T cell receptor beta chains from the same sample are listed, as sequenced in a study of tumor-infiltrating lymphocytes in primary liver carcinoma. With a constant-region primer, TCR beta cDNA was made from approximately 500 ng of total RNA. Three rounds of nested multiplex PCR with slightly modified ARM-PCR produced TCR beta libraries. Researchers ran the first two PCR rounds for roughly 11 cycles each with TRBV1-TRBV30 forward primers and a C-beta reverse primer. TCRdb passed the multiplex PCR reads through MiXCR, listing each CDR3 protein once. The top ten clones hold about 8% of a sample with over 100,000 distinct CDR3 sequences, around 70% of them seen once. The study co-extracted DNA and RNA from around 20-30 mg of unsorted bulk tissue. Sample: tumor-adjacent normal liver tissue. All receptors come from a woman aged 55-69 years with primary liver carcinoma and hepatitis B virus infection.

Note on this clonotype: One end of the junction does not line up with germline, which may come from a read error. The V gene is TRBV19, the J gene TRBJ1-5; 8 bases are shared with TRBD1. The CDR3 is 15 residues long. Germline CDR1 and CDR2: LNHDA and SQIVND (reference sequence). CDR3 sequence (DNA): TGTGCCAGTATCTCGGACAGGGCGAGCAATCGGCCCCAGCATTTT. Protein sequence: CASISDRASNRPQHF.

This clonotype was found once. The CDR3 protein is CSVWETGELFF. The CDR3 DNA sequence: TGCAGTGTTTGGGAAACCGGGGAGCTGTTTTTT. The chain has TRBV29-1 and TRBJ2-2; D call uncertain. The CDR3 covers 11 residues. The germline V gene encodes CDR1 SQVTM and CDR2 ANQGSEA.

Of note for this clonotype: A read error may produce the germline difference seen at one junction end. The rearrangement joins TRBV5-5 to TRBJ1-5; D is unclear. This CDR3 spans 15 amino acids. Germline CDR1 and CDR2: SGHKS and YYEKEE (reference sequence). CDR3 region: CASSLVSGCNQPQHF. CDR3 DNA: TGTGCCAGCAGCTTGGTCAGTGGGTGCAATCAGCCCCAACATTTT.

J is TRBJ1-2 and V is TRBV3-1; D may be TRBD1 (6 bases). The germline V gene has CDR1 LGHDT and CDR2 YNNKEL (reference sequence). The CDR3 extends over 16 amino acids. Trimming removed 0 bases at V and 4 bases at J, with 15 bases between. CDR3 DNA sequence: TGTGCCAGCAGCCAAGATATGGGGGGCGCCGGCTATGGCTACACCTTC. Its protein is CASSQDMGGAGYGYTF.

As to this clonotype: Germline and junction disagree at one end, which may indicate a read error. J is TRBJ2-7 and V is TRBV11-2; 8 nucleotides match TRBD2. Germline CDR1 and CDR2: SGHAT and FQNNGV. The CDR3 consists of 18 residues. The chain's CDR3 is CASSFDWVSLAGPCEQYF. The CDR3, as DNA: TGCGCCAGCAGCTTTGATTGGGTCAGTCTAGCGGGTCCCTGCGAGCAGTACTTC.

This clonotype was detected only once. CDR3 sequence (DNA): TGCGCCAGCAGCTTGGCCTTTTGTCTAGCGGGCATAGATACGCAGTATTTT. Protein product: CASSLAFCLAGIDTQYF. The V gene is TRBV5-1, the J gene TRBJ2-3; 8 bases are a match to TRBD2. CDR1 SGHRS and CDR2 YFSETQ come from the germline V gene. Losses at the gene ends were 0 bases for V and 5 bases for J; bases not matched to a gene: 11. This CDR3 is 17 amino acids long.

Only a few counts were recorded for this clonotype. This could be a read error, since a much larger clone is one nucleotide away. The rearrangement uses TRBV29-1 and TRBJ2-1; D uncertain. V gave up 6 bases and J gave up 7 bases, with 13 bases separating them. CDR3 length equals 12 residues. Germline lookup yields CDR1 SQVTM and CDR2 ANQGSEA. The CDR3: CSVGEQRNEQFF. The CDR3 region has the DNA TGCAGCGTCGGTGAACAGCGAAATGAGCAGTTCTTC.

Details on this clonotype: A much larger clone lies one base from this, so it may be a read error. The chain has TRBV28 and TRBJ1-1; no reliable D call. The V gene's germline CDR1 is MDHEN and CDR2 SYDVKM. CDR3 length: 12 residues. DNA of the CDR3: TGTGCCAGCAGTTTATCCGCCCTACCTGCGGACTTT. The encoded protein is CASSLSALPADF.

As regards this clonotype: Given the absence of the conserved phenylalanine or tryptophan at the CDR3 end, a read error is likely. The chain couples TRBV12-3 or TRBV12-4 to TRBJ2-1; D is possibly TRBD1 (5 bases). The V gene lost 3 bases and the J gene lost 7 bases, with 13 bases spanning the gap. The CDR3 extends over 14 amino acids. The CDR3 here is CASSFARGANEQFL. In nucleotides, the CDR3 is TGTGCCAGCAGTTTCGCAAGGGGCGCGAATGAGCAGTTCCTC.

The J gene is TRBJ2-1, the V gene TRBV11-2, with D hard to call. Germline CDR1 and CDR2: SGHAT and FQNNGV. This CDR3 spans 15 amino acids. V lost 5 bases to trimming and J lost 4 bases, with 15 bases between them. The CDR3 protein is CASSRVTSGYNEQFF. The DNA for the CDR3 is TGTGCCAGCAGCCGAGTAACGTCGGGTTACAATGAGCAGTTCTTC.

Regarding this clonotype: One junction end does not reproduce the germline sequence, and a read error may be involved. The rearrangement links TRBV12-5 to TRBJ2-5, with D perhaps TRBD1 (5 bases). CDR1 is LGHNT and CDR2 is FRNRAP in the germline V gene. The CDR3 is 13 amino acids. CDR3 sequence reads: CASGNGHQDTQYF. As DNA, the CDR3 is TGTGCTAGTGGCAATGGACATCAAGATACCCAGTACTTC.

On this clonotype itself: A much larger clone differs by one base, so this may be a read error. No conserved phenylalanine or tryptophan ends this CDR3, so it is likely a read error. The V call is TRBV11-3, the J call TRBJ2-7; 9 bases map to TRBD2. The length of the CDR3 is 15 residues. Unmatched junction bases numbered 4, after V lost 0 bases and J lost 4 bases. Germline V gives CDR1 SGHNT, CDR2 YENEEA. DNA of the CDR3: TGTGCCAGCAGCTTAGAGGGTAGCGGGAGTTACGAGCAGTACCTC. Protein product: CASSLEGSGSYEQYL.

Notes on this clonotype: Germline and junction disagree at one end, which may indicate a read error. CDR3 loop: CASGSLRSGIGELSF. In DNA, the CDR3 is TGTGCCAGCGGCTCGCTACGGTCAGGCATCGGGGAGCTGTCCTTT. The chain has TRBV11-2 and TRBJ2-2, with a tentative D call TRBD2 (5 bases). The CDR3 length is 15 residues. Germline V gene lookup returns CDR1 SGHAT and CDR2 FQNNGV.

Worth noting for this clonotype: An end of the junction differs from the germline gene, which may be a read error. The chain is built from TRBV11-1 and TRBJ2-1, with D perhaps matching TRBD2 (6 bases). Germline CDR1 SGHAT, CDR2 FQDESV (reference sequence). The CDR3 is 15 residues long. The CDR3 DNA reads as TGTATCAGCAGCTTAGGGTTTAATAGGGAGGATGAGCAATTCTTC. Its protein is CISSLGFNREDEQFF.

V is TRBV6-2 or TRBV6-3 and J is TRBJ2-7; perhaps TRBD1 as D (6 bases). V gave up 5 bases and J gave up 10 bases, with 24 bases separating them. The V gene's germline CDR1 is MNHEY and CDR2 SVGEGT. The CDR3 spans 15 residues. DNA of the CDR3: TGTGCCAGCAGTACCGGACAGCCCAGCTCCTATGACCAGTACTTC. As protein: CASSTGQPSSYDQYF.

In regard to this clonotype: The junction does not match germline at one end; this may be a read error. V and J are TRBV12-3 or TRBV12-4 and TRBJ1-1; weak D call: TRBD1 (6 bases). CDR3 length equals 13 residues. CDR3 bases: TGTGTCAGCAACCGACCCAGGGGCACTGAAGCTTTCTTT. It encodes CVSNRPRGTEAFF.

In its sample, this clonotype is medium-sized (0.01 to 0.1%). The chain employs TRBV11-2 and TRBJ2-1, with a weak D call TRBD2 (5 bases). The CDR3 consists of 13 residues. V was shortened by 4 bases and J by 4 bases, with 8 bases between the two germline ends. CDR1 is SGHAT and CDR2 is FQNNGV in the germline V gene. The CDR3 coding sequence is TGTGCCAGCAGCTCCGGACTTTACAATGAGCAGTTCTTC. As protein: CASSSGLYNEQFF.

This clonotype was detected once. A junction end diverges from the germline sequence, so it may reflect a read error. The genes are TRBV29-1 and TRBJ2-7, with D possibly being TRBD2 (6 bases). CDR3 length: 11 amino acids. Germline assignment: CDR1 SQVTM and CDR2 ANQGSEA. The CDR3 DNA is TGCAGCGTCGGGACTCCCTACGAGCAATCCTTC. Translation: CSVGTPYEQSF.

This clonotype was recorded a few times. The CDR3 end shows no conserved phenylalanine or tryptophan, and so a read error is likely. The genes are TRBV7-8 and TRBJ1-2; D not resolved. There are 13 residues in the CDR3. Per germline, CDR1 SGHVS and CDR2 FQNEAQ. The V end was cut by 1 base, the J end by 2 bases, with 5 bases between. CDR3 sequence (DNA): TGTGCCAGCAGCTTAGGCGGGAACTATGGCTACACCCTC. The encoded protein is CASSLGGNYGYTL.

This clonotype was recorded at least ten times. The rearrangement uses TRBV5-4 and TRBJ2-1; tentative D call: TRBD2 (7 bases). Trimming stripped 4 bases from V and 2 bases from J, with 13 bases between. CDR1 and CDR2 (germline): SGHNT, YYREEE (reference sequence). This CDR3 has 15 amino acids. The CDR3 here is CASSREEGAYNEQFF. The CDR3 DNA reads TGTGCCAGCAGCCGGGAGGAGGGGGCCTACAATGAGCAGTTCTTC.